The present T cell receptor (beta chain) was sequenced within a study of CD8+ T cells in alopecia areata. Reverse transcription of extracted RNA yielded cDNA, which provided the sequencing template. TCRdb's copy holds only in-frame clones and misses some; the assay was immunoSEQ multiplex PCR. The sample lists 130,000 to 150,000 clones; roughly 82% were seen once. Treatment of the sample: oral pan-JAK inhibitor, 5-10 mg twice daily. As part of sample collection, lesional scalp punch biopsies and peripheral blood were taken from alopecia areata patients. The starting material was CD8+ T cells sorted from blood, obtained at week 4, from a patient treated with tofacitinib. The source of this sequence is a human donor with alopecia areata.

CDR3 nucleotide sequence: TGCAGCTCCTGGACTAGCGAAGGCGAGCAGTACTTC. Amino acid sequence: CSSWTSEGEQYF. V is TRBV29-1 and J is TRBJ2-7, with 9 positions matching TRBD2. CDR3 length: 12 residues. Germline trimming cut 8 bases from V and 6 bases from J; bases unmatched to any gene: 8. The germline CDR1 and CDR2 sequences are SQVTM and ANQGSEA.